This note documents a single T cell receptor beta chain sequence. Its antigen remains unknown. This sample is part of a study of regulatory T cells in long-lasting Graves disease. Study-wide results and limits: Persistent disease exhibited a predilection for TRBV28, TRBJ1-2 and TRBJ2-5. Persistent Graves' patients showed a TCR diversity that was lower than that of newly diagnosed ones.

Specified time point: persistent/refractory GD, antithyroid drugs over 5 years with positive TRAb. There was RNA extracted from PBMCs, and the TCR library was made from it. Patients met American Thyroid Association criteria for Graves' disease. With 6 bases clipped from V and 6 bases from J, the junction kept 6 bases outside the gene matches. The CDR3 sequence is 14 residues long. In germline, CDR1 is MRHNA, CDR2 SNTAGT. Libraries of TCR beta came from iRepertoire HTBI primers plus Arm-PCR of CDR3 regions. TCRdb re-analysed the multiplex PCR reads in MiXCR, keeping a single row per CDR3 protein. Of about 450,000 distinct CDR3 sequences listed, about 25% were seen once; the top ten hold 26%.

The receptor's source is a female donor with Graves disease. This material consisted of peripheral blood mononuclear cells (PBMCs), taken when the disease was refractory, from a patient treated with antithyroid drugs. The chain joins TRBV6-4 to TRBJ1-2, with 11 bases lining up with TRBD1. This CDR3 reads CASRAGTGGNGYTF. The CDR3, as DNA: TGTGCCAGCAGAGCCGGGACAGGGGGGAATGGCTACACCTTC.